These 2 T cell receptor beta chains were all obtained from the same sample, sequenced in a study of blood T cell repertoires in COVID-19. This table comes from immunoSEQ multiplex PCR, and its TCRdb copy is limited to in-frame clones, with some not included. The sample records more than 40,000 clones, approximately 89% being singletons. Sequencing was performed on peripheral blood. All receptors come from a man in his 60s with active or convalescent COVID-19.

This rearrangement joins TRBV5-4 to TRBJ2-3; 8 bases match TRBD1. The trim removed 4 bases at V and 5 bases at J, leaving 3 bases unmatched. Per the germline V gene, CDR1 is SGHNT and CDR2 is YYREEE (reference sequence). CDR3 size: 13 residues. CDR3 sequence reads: CASSPDRVDTQYF. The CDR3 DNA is TGTGCCAGCAGCCCGGACAGGGTAGATACGCAGTATTTT.

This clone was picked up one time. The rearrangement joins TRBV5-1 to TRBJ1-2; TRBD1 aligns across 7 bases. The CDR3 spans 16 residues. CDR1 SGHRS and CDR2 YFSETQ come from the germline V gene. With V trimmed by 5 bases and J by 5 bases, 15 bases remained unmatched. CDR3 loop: CASRTGTAGYPYGYTF. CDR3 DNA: TGCGCCAGCAGAACCGGGACAGCCGGCTACCCGTATGGCTACACCTTC.